This is a list of T cell receptor beta chains from one sample in a study of graft-versus-host responses after intestinal transplantation. Here immunoSEQ multiplex PCR was the method, and the copy in TCRdb shows in-frame clones only, minus some. The sample shows nearly 45,000 clones, roughly nine tenths of them seen only once. The material was PBMCs, obtained 524 days after transplant. These receptors were obtained from a human patient who received an intestinal transplant, so some T cells may come from the graft donor. Both conserved end residues are part of each CDR3.

TRBV19 | CASSIGLEETQYF
TRBV9 | CASKTSGDNEQFF
TRBV7-3 | CASSLTAGYGYTF
TRBV7-2 | CASSLAGREVEQYF
TRBV5-1 | CASSLDSPAYGYTF
TRBV5-4 | CASSLNPLLEGQPNQPQHF
TRBV7-9 | CASSLAKRAAYEQYF
TRBV28 | CASSLIPKDDYTF
TRBV2 | CASSEGRGEGEKLFF
TRBV7-2 | CASIETRSSYNEQFF
TRBV4-2 | CASSPRDREVTGELFF
TRBV6-1 | CASSANGDQHF
TRBV21-1 | CVIRGGYSNQPQHF
TRBV28 | CASRTGSNQPQHF
TRBV28 | CASSFLPDRPYEKLFF
TRBV4-2 | CASSQDRVNTEAFF
TRBV6-1 | CASSELPFNRDTEAFF
TRBV30 | CAFRQGAWSNYGYTF
TRBV6-6 | CASSYQWGETQYF
TRBV28 | CASSFGLGQGTQETQYF
TRBV7-9 | CASSLSGVGNQPQHF
TRBV4-2 | CASSQPPGGSNTGELFF
TRBV2 | CASSGRTGLPEQYF
TRBV7-7 | CASSLFWSSYNEQFF
TRBV28 | CASSLPWASGTSDTQYF
TRBV28 | CASSYHPNEQYF
TRBV6-4 | CASSAPQWGQPQHF
TRBV5-5 | CASSLGQGWYEQYF
TRBV6-5 | CASSYQGRAAGYTF
TRBV28 | CASSPDSYEQYF
TRBV18 | CAVGRAVSEQFF
TRBV10-3 | CAISREGPGTSYEQYF
TRBV28 | CASTQAGVSHGELFF
TRBV7-2 | CASSLVGGASGDTQYF
TRBV7-9 | CASSLEGPTGELFF
TRBV4-1 | CASSHGTGSYEQYF
TRBV2 | CASSEAKEPFYAQYF
TRBV5-1 | CASSMDRRDNSPLHF